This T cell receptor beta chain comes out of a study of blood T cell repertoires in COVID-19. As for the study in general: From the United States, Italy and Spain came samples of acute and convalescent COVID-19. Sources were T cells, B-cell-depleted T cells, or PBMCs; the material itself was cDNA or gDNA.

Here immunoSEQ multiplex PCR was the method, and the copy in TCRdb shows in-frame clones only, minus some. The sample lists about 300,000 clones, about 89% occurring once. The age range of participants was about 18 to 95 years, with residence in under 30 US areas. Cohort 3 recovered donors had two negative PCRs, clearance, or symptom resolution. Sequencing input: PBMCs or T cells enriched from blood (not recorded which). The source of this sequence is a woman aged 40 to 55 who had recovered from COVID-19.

The CDR3 DNA follows: TGCGCCAGCAGCACGATAATGGGGGCGGAGACCCACGAGCAGTACTTC. Its translation: CASSTIMGAETHEQYF. V gene TRBV5-1 combines with J gene TRBJ2-7; maybe TRBD1 (6 bases). Trimming removed 4 bases at V and 5 bases at J, with 22 bases between. Germline V gene lookup returns CDR1 SGHRS and CDR2 YFSETQ. CDR3 length: 16 amino acids.